Here is one T cell receptor beta chain with its context. These data originate in a study of CD8 T cells in Susac syndrome. Trimming removed 2 bases from V and 3 bases from J; junction bases left unmatched: 6. From germline, CDR1 is DFQATT and CDR2 SNEGSKA (reference sequence). CDR3 length: 14 residues. After extraction with the RNeasy kit, about 0.45 to 1 ug of the RNA was reverse transcribed using random hexamers. MiXCR, run by TCRdb on the immunoSEQ multiplex PCR reads, gives a single entry per CDR3 protein. The repertoire consists of roughly 100,000 distinct CDR3 sequences, with approximately 93% occurring once and the leading ten covering around 0.38%.

Source material: CD8+ T cells from PBMCs. The sequence was obtained from a human donor with Susac syndrome. The chain uses TRBV20-1 and TRBJ1-2, with 7 bases identical to TRBD1. The CDR3 region is CSARLQGEDYGYTF. Written as DNA, the CDR3 is TGCAGTGCTAGACTTCAGGGGGAGGACTATGGCTACACCTTC.